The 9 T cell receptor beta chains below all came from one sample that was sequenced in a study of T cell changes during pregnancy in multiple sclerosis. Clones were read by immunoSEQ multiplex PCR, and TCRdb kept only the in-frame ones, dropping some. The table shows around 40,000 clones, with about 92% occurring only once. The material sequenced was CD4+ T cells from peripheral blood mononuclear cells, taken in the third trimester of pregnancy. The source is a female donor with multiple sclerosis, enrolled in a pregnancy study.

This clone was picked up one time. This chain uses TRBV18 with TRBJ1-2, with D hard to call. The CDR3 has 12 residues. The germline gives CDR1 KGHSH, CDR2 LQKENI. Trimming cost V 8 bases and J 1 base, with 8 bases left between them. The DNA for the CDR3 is TGTGCCAGCCCCACTGATAACTATGGCTACACCTTC. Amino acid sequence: CASPTDNYGYTF.

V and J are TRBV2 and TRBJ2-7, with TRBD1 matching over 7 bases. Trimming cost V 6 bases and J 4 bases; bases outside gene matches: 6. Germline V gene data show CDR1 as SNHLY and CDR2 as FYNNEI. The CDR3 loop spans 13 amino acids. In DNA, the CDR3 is TGTGCCAGCAGATTTACAGGGGTGTACGAGCAGTACTTC. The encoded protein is CASRFTGVYEQYF.

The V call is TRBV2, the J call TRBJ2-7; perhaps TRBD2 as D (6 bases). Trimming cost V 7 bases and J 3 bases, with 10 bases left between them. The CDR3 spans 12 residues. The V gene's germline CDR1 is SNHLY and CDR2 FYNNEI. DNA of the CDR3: TGTGCCAGCACGGGGGTTAACTACGAGCAGTACTTC. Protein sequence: CASTGVNYEQYF.

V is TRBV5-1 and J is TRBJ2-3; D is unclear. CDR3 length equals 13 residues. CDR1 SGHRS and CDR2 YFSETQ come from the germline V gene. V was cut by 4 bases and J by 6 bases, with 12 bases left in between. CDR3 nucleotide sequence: TGCGCCAGCAGCCCCACCAGCGTCGATACGCAGTATTTT. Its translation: CASSPTSVDTQYF.

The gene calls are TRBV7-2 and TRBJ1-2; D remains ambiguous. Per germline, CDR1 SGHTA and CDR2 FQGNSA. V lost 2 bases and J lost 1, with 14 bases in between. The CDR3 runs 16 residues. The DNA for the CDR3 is TGTGCCAGCAGCTTATCAAGTGTGGGCCTTAACTATGGCTACACCTTC. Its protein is CASSLSSVGLNYGYTF.

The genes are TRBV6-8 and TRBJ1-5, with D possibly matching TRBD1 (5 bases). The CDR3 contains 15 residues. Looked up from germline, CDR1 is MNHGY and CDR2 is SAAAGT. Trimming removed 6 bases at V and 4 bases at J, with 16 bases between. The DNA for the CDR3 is TGTGCCAGCAGCCCCGGGGGGTTTCGGAATCAGCCCCAGCATTTT. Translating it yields CASSPGGFRNQPQHF.

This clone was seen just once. The CDR3 reads CASSAGGQIANIQYF. In DNA form, the CDR3 reads TGCGCCAGCAGCGCGGGCGGACAGATAGCAAACATTCAGTACTTC. The V and J genes are TRBV5-1 and TRBJ2-4; D possibly corresponds to TRBD1 (6 bases). This CDR3 contains 15 residues. The germline CDR1 and CDR2 sequences are SGHRS and YFSETQ. Trimming pared 4 bases from V and 6 bases from J, leaving 17 bases between.

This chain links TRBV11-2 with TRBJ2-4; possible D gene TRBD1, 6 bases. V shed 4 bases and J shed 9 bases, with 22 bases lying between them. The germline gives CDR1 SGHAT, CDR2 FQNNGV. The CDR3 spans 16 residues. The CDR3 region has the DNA TGTGCCAGCAGCTCCCTAAAGGGAGCAGGGGTTAGCATTCAGTACTTC. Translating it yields CASSSLKGAGVSIQYF.

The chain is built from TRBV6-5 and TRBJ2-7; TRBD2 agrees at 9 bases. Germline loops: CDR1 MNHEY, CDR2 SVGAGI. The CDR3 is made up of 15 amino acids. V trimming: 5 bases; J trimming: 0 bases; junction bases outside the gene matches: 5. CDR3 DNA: TGTGCCAGCAGTCTCTTAGCGGGGGACTCCTACGAGCAGTACTTC. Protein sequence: CASSLLAGDSYEQYF.